This TCR beta chain was profiled in a study of shared clonotypes between healthy human individuals. The method was immunoSEQ multiplex PCR; TCRdb's version includes in-frame clones alone and lacks a portion of them. The sample records about 690,000 clones, roughly 87% being singletons. Germline V gene data show CDR1 as MNHEY and CDR2 as SMNVEV (reference sequence). The CDR3 covers 15 residues. Trimming took off 4 bases at V and 8 bases at J, with 20 bases between the two ends. The chain links TRBV27 to TRBJ1-2, with a weak D call TRBD1 (5 bases). This TCR was recovered from a man aged 18-30 years in good health. Some clones in this sample may be carry-over from other donors' samples. The specimen sequenced was memory CD8+ T cells from PBMCs. Regarding subset: CD45RO+ cells pooled with CCR7-negative TemRA cells. The CDR3 DNA reads as TGTGCCAGCAGTTCCAGCGATATGGGGGTTCGAGGCTACACCTTC. Protein sequence: CASSSSDMGVRGYTF.